This TCR beta chain is drawn from a study of blood T cell repertoires in COVID-19. Across the study: The cDNA or gDNA used as material had been derived from T cells, B-cell-depleted T cells, or PBMCs.

The assay was immunoSEQ multiplex PCR, and TCRdb's table has in-frame clones only and misses some. The table shows under 500,000 clones, with more than 85% occurring only once. Material: peripheral blood. This sequence was found in a woman aged 25 to 39 with acute or convalescent COVID-19.

In DNA, the CDR3 is TGTGCCAGCAGCGACTCCCGGATCTCGGAGACCCAGTACTTC. Its translation: CASSDSRISETQYF. The rearrangement joins TRBV7-9 to TRBJ2-5; D gene unclear. V gave up 5 bases and J gave up 5 bases, with 15 bases separating them. Germline V gene sequence: CDR1 SEHNR, CDR2 FQNEAQ (reference sequence). This CDR3 is built from 14 residues.